This is a list of T cell receptor beta chains from one sample in a study of beta chain features in type 1 diabetes. Assay: immunoSEQ multiplex PCR; the TCRdb copy retains only in-frame clones and omits some. This table holds a few hundred thousand clones, about 15% found once. Sequencing was carried out using naive CD4+ T cells from blood. These receptors were collected from a man younger than 40 with type 1 diabetes. The CDR3 runs from the conserved cysteine through the conserved F or W. D genes are given only for firm matches.

D gene | V gene | CDR3 protein
TRBD1 | TRBV29-1 | CSAGQPYGYTF
TRBD1 | TRBV11-2 | CASSEKQGAGTQYF
NA | TRBV7-9 | CASSLSLDADTQYF
NA | TRBV29-1 | CSVGHSNTEAFF
TRBD2 | TRBV30 | CAWSLLAGAGELFF
NA | TRBV18 | CASSPLEAGNTIYF
TRBD1 | TRBV7-9 | CASSTKGQGWTKNIQYF
NA | TRBV7-9 | CASSLTLNTEAFF
NA | TRBV19 | CASSVAGTLDQPQHF
NA | TRBV11-2 | CASSLRTELWAFF
TRBD2 | TRBV6-5 | CASSKAGGPVGELFF
NA | TRBV19 | CASSIGSQETQYF
NA | TRBV29-1 | CSVQRGGPEVEAFF
TRBD1 | TRBV9 | CASSPRTGGSIGYTF
NA | TRBV4-1 | CASSQEGGRPREPQHF
NA | TRBV6-1 | CASGQNMNTEAFF
TRBD1 | TRBV11-2 | CASSIPGQTEKLFF
TRBD1 | TRBV6-1 | CASSEANRGSRVYAKNIQYF
TRBD1 | TRBV5-4 | CASSPDRGIDTEAFF
NA | TRBV19 | CASSPPPVGYTF
NA | TRBV7-9 | CASSSQGSTNYGYTF
TRBD2 | TRBV5-1 | CASSGGLAGNTDTQYF
TRBD1 | TRBV7-9 | CASTDRGEQYF
TRBD1 | TRBV6-5 | CASSPQGASHSPLHF
NA | TRBV5-1 | CASSAGQPNTGELFF
NA | TRBV6-6 | CASSKFQGTGANVLTF
NA | TRBV4-2 | CASSQDTYEQYF
TRBD2 | TRBV29-1 | CSVEGGSGSKYEQYF
TRBD2 | TRBV14 | CASSGPLAGTNEQFF
NA | TRBV13 | CASTPIPQSGELFF